This TCR beta chain was observed in a study of Graves' ophthalmopathy and Graves' hyperthyroidism. This CDR3 spans 12 amino acids. V was pared by 3 bases and J by 7 bases, with 9 bases between. RNA transcripts provided the template for amplifying TCR beta CDR3 regions. First-round RT-PCR used HTBI primers; second-round multiplex PCR followed. TCRdb recomputed calls from the multiplex PCR reads with MiXCR, one row per CDR3 protein. Among 200,000 to 250,000 distinct CDR3 sequences listed, about 32% were seen once. At least ten counts were recorded for this clonotype. The sequence was collected from a man aged 50-60 years with Graves' ophthalmopathy. Source material: peripheral blood. V and J are TRBV12-3 or TRBV12-4 and TRBJ2-5, with D tentatively TRBD2 (5 bases). Here the CDR3 DNA reads TGTGCCAGCAGTTTCAGCGAGGGGACCCAGTACTTC. It specifies CASSFSEGTQYF.